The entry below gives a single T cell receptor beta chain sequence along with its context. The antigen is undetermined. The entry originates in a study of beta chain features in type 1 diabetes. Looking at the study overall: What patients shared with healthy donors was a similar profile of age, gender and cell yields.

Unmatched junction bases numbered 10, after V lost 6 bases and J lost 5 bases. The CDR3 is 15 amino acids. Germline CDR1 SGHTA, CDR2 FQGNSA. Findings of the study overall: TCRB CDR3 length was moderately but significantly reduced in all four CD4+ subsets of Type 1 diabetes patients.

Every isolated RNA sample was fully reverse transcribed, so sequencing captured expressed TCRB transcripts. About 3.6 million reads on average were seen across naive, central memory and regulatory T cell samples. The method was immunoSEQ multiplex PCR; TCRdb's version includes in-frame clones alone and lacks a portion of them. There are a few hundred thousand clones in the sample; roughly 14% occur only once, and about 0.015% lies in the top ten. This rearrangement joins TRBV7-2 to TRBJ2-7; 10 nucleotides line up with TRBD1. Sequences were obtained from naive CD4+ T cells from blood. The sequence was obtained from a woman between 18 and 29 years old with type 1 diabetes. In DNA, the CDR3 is TGTGCCAGCAGTTCAGACAGGGGGCTTTTCCACGAGCAGTACGTC. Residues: CASSSDRGLFHEQYV.